This TCR beta chain was found in a study of T cell responses to AZD1222 COVID-19 vaccine. Generated by immunoSEQ multiplex PCR, the TCRdb table keeps only in-frame clones and is missing some. The sample includes 70,000 or so clones, roughly 91% of them seen just once. The TCR sequence derives from an adult in good health. The sample in question was peripheral blood, obtained on day 0 of AZD1222 vaccination.

The CDR3 is CATSDPHSYEQYF. CDR3 coding DNA: TGTGCCACCAGTGATCCGCATTCCTACGAGCAGTACTTC. This chain joins TRBV24-1 and TRBJ2-7; D is undetermined. From germline, CDR1 is KGHDR and CDR2 SFDVKD. Trimming removed 3 bases from V and 1 base from J, with 6 bases in between. The CDR3 runs to 13 residues.